This entry concerns a single T cell receptor beta chain. The entry originates in a study of blood T cell repertoires in COVID-19. Overall study: T cells, B-cell-depleted T cells, or PBMCs supplied cDNA or gDNA.

Trimming removed 3 bases from V and 0 bases from J; junction bases left unmatched: 3. This CDR3 region has 15 residues. Germline V CDR1 and CDR2: LGHDT, YNNKEL (reference sequence). Clones were read by immunoSEQ multiplex PCR, and TCRdb kept only the in-frame ones, dropping some. In the table there are 120,000 or so clones, about 86% of which are singletons. Sequenced material: peripheral blood. This clonotype was sampled from a woman aged 45-59 years with acute or convalescent COVID-19. V usage is TRBV3-1 (or the pseudogene TRBV3-2) and J usage is TRBJ2-5; 8 positions match TRBD2. CDR3 amino acids: CASSQLAGNQETQYF. The DNA for the CDR3 is TGTGCCAGCAGCCAGCTAGCGGGTAACCAAGAGACCCAGTACTTC.